What follows are 3 T cell receptor beta chains derived from one specimen sequenced in a study of identical twins. TCRdb fed the 5' RACE reads into MiXCR, producing one record per CDR3 protein. The sample shows fewer than 900,000 distinct CDR3 sequences, 20% to 25% of them seen only once. These data are also associated with another study on T cells expressing NK-cell markers.

Input material: PBMCs. These receptor sequences come from a woman between 18 and 29 years old in good health.

The rearrangement uses TRBV29-1 and TRBJ1-1; 8 bases agree with TRBD1. V shed 7 bases, J shed 3 bases, and the junction held 7 bases outside the gene matches. The CDR3 covers 13 residues. From germline, CDR1 is SQVTM and CDR2 ANQGSEA. CDR3 DNA sequence: TGCAGCGCAGCGGACAGGGCGGACACTGAAGCTTTCTTT. As protein: CSAADRADTEAFF.

This clonotype was seen a handful of times. The gene calls are TRBV5-1 and TRBJ2-7; D is possibly TRBD1 (6 bases). V was clipped by 5 bases and J by 2 bases, with 17 bases between them. The CDR3 is made up of 15 amino acids. Germline-derived CDR1 and CDR2 are SGHRS and YFSETQ. The CDR3, as DNA: TGCGCCAGCAGAGCCCCTGGGACACGGGCCTACGAGCAGTACTTC. Translated, it gives CASRAPGTRAYEQYF.

This clonotype showed up just a few times. This rearrangement joins TRBV12-3 or TRBV12-4 to TRBJ2-3; the match to TRBD2 covers 13 bases. V lost 5 bases, J lost 5 bases, and 7 bases stayed unmatched. There are 16 residues in the CDR3. The CDR3 DNA reads TGTGCCAGCAGTCTGGGACTAGCGGGGCCATTAGATACGCAGTATTTT. It codes for CASSLGLAGPLDTQYF.